These 18 T cell receptor beta chains were sequenced from one sample in a study of early T cells in non-severe SARS-CoV-2 infection. TCRdb redid the calling of the 5' RACE reads with MiXCR, one entry per CDR3 protein. The repertoire holds some 45,000 distinct CDR3 sequences, with 3% to 4% as singletons. The sample taken for sequencing was whole blood. The receptors derive from an adult who was a healthcare worker with PCR-confirmed SARS-CoV-2 infection or an uninfected control (not recorded which).

There are many counts of this clonotype. The V and J genes are TRBV14 and TRBJ2-1, with TRBD2 matching 13 bases. Germline CDR1 reads SGHDN; CDR2 reads FVKESK. The V segment lost 2 bases and the J segment 15 bases; nucleotides outside the gene matches: 7. This CDR3 is 14 amino acids long. DNA of the CDR3: TGTGCCAGCAGCCAATTGACTAGCGGGAGGCCCACGTTCTTC. Protein sequence: CASSQLTSGRPTFF.

At least ten counts were recorded for this clonotype. The chain combines TRBV3-1 with TRBJ2-7, with D hard to call. Germline CDR1 reads LGHDT; CDR2 reads YNNKEL (reference sequence). V was cut by 7 bases and J by 2 bases, with 3 bases left in between. The CDR3 has 10 residues. In nucleotides, the CDR3 is TGTGCCAGCACCCCCTACGAGCAGTACTTC. Translating it yields CASTPYEQYF.

This clonotype was seen a few times. The gene calls are TRBV29-1 and TRBJ2-7; 10 positions match TRBD2. V trimming: 1 base; J trimming: 0 bases; junction bases outside the gene matches: 9. The CDR3 loop spans 17 amino acids. Germline V gives CDR1 SQVTM, CDR2 ANQGSEA. Here the CDR3 reads CSVEVVSGRSGSYEQYF. In nucleotides, the CDR3 is TGCAGCGTTGAAGTGGTTAGCGGGAGGTCGGGCTCCTACGAGCAGTACTTC.

This clonotype was seen repeatedly, ten times or more. The chain combines TRBV7-9 with TRBJ1-1, with D perhaps TRBD1 (5 bases). The ends were cut back, 5 bases at V and 1 base at J, with 11 bases in the middle. Germline-derived CDR1 and CDR2 are SEHNR and FQNEAQ (reference sequence). CDR3 length: 14 amino acids. The CDR3 spells CASSPRGRNTEAFF. The CDR3 nucleotides read TGTGCCAGCAGCCCGCGGGGGAGGAACACTGAAGCTTTCTTT.

In its sample, this clonotype was seen many times. The genes are TRBV20-1 and TRBJ1-5; D gene unclear. Germline values: CDR1 DFQATT, CDR2 SNEGSKA (reference sequence). V lost 3 bases to trimming and J lost 7 bases, with 13 bases between them. The CDR3 extends over 13 amino acids. As DNA, the CDR3 is TGCAGTGCTAGGGGCGGGGAAAAACAGCCCCAGCATTTT. As protein: CSARGGEKQPQHF.

The chain couples TRBV29-1 to TRBJ2-5, with 8 bases matching TRBD2. This CDR3 spans 15 amino acids. Germline values: CDR1 SQVTM, CDR2 ANQGSEA. V gave up 7 bases and J gave up 1 base; unmatched junction bases: 11. CDR3 coding DNA: TGCAGCGGACGGGACGGGAGGGGTGGCCAAGAGACCCAGTACTTC. The encoded protein is CSGRDGRGGQETQYF. Combining the CDR3 with reference TRBV29-1 and TRBJ2-5 gives the whole variable domain SAVISQKPSRDICQRGTSLTIQCQVDSQVTMMFWYRQQPGQSLTLIATANQGSEATYESGFVIDKFPISRPNLTFSTLTVSNMSPEDSSIYLCSGRDGRGGQETQYFGPGTRLLVL.

This clonotype was found many times. This chain uses TRBV24-1 with TRBJ1-2, with D maybe TRBD1 (5 bases). Trimming cost V 4 bases and J 6 bases, with 17 bases left between them. CDR1 and CDR2 from the germline V gene are KGHDR and SFDVKD. This CDR3 region has 15 residues. CDR3 nucleotides: TGTGCCACCAGTGACCCTGGGACCCAAGAGCATGGCTACACCTTC. Protein: CATSDPGTQEHGYTF.

The rearrangement uses TRBV20-1 and TRBJ1-1, with D unclear. The germline gives CDR1 DFQATT, CDR2 SNEGSKA (reference sequence). V lost 3 bases and J lost 5, with 22 bases in between. This CDR3 region has 16 residues. The CDR3 spells CSARPPGAGGETEAFF. CDR3 nucleotides: TGCAGTGCTAGGCCCCCCGGCGCAGGAGGAGAAACTGAAGCTTTCTTT.

This clonotype appeared many times. V usage is TRBV30 and J usage is TRBJ1-1; a weak D match, TRBD1 (5 bases). V was trimmed by 3 bases and J by 1 base, leaving 12 bases between them. This CDR3 has 14 residues. CDR1 and CDR2 (germline): GTSNPN, SVGIG (reference sequence). CDR3 in DNA: TGTGCCTGGAGCTTGGGGGTCGGGAACACTGAAGCTTTCTTT. This translates into CAWSLGVGNTEAFF.

This clonotype was seen many times. This chain joins TRBV5-4 and TRBJ1-5, with TRBD1 matching 11 bases. Trimming cost V 2 bases and J 4 bases; bases outside gene matches: 8. Looked up from germline, CDR1 is SGHNT and CDR2 is YYREEE (reference sequence). The CDR3 has 17 amino acids. As DNA, the CDR3 is TGTGCCAGCAGCTTATTCGACGGGACAGGGGGTAATCAGCCCCAGCATTTT. Translating it yields CASSLFDGTGGNQPQHF.

This clonotype appeared many times. The gene calls are TRBV9 and TRBJ2-1; TRBD2 matches at 7 bases. The CDR3 covers 20 residues. Unmatched junction bases numbered 17, after V lost 2 bases and J lost 0 bases. Germline V gives CDR1 SGDLS, CDR2 YYNGEE. CDR3 in amino acids: CASSVGTSARYKSSYNEQFF. Here the CDR3 DNA reads TGTGCCAGCAGCGTCGGCACTAGCGCCCGATACAAAAGCTCCTACAATGAGCAGTTCTTC. The full variable domain, rest sourced from reference TRBV9 and TRBJ2-1, is DSGVTQTPKHLITATGQRVTLRCSPRSGDLSVYWYQQSLDQGLQFLIQYYNGEERAKGNILERFSAQQFPDLHSELNLSSLELGDSALYFCASSVGTSARYKSSYNEQFFGPGTRLTVL.

This chain joins TRBV9 and TRBJ2-2, with TRBD1 matching over 7 bases. Germline V CDR1 and CDR2: SGDLS, YYNGEE. V shed 1 base and J 2 bases; nucleotides not matched to a gene: 5. The CDR3 loop spans 16 amino acids. For the CDR3, the DNA is TGTGCCAGCAGCGTACAAGCAGGGGGTAACACCGGGGAGCTGTTTTTT. Its translation: CASSVQAGGNTGELFF.

This clonotype was picked up many times. The gene calls are TRBV7-9 and TRBJ2-4, with 8 bases that match TRBD2. The CDR3 extends over 15 amino acids. Germline lookup yields CDR1 SEHNR and CDR2 FQNEAQ (reference sequence). The junction had 9 bases not matched to a gene; V was cut back by 5 bases and J by 6 bases. CDR3 sequence (DNA): TGTGCCAGCAGCCCGCCCCCGGGACTAGGAAACATTCAGTACTTC. It is translated as CASSPPPGLGNIQYF.

This clonotype was counted many times. This chain connects TRBV7-2 to TRBJ2-7, with D perhaps TRBD1 or TRBD2 (7 bases each). Germline V gene data show CDR1 as SGHTA and CDR2 as FQGNSA. The germline V and J ends were trimmed by 5 bases and 4 bases, with 21 bases remaining between them. The CDR3 loop spans 16 amino acids. For the CDR3, the DNA is TGTGCCAGCAGCCGCAGGGGGGGTCCCGAAAGGTACGAGCAGTACTTC. It is translated as CASSRRGGPERYEQYF.

There are many counts of this clonotype. This sequence joins TRBV20-1 and TRBJ2-5; possibly TRBD1 for D (5 bases). The CDR3 consists of 14 residues. In germline, CDR1 is DFQATT, CDR2 SNEGSKA (reference sequence). The V end lost 3 bases, the J end lost 2 bases, and 13 bases lay between the germline ends. The CDR3 DNA reads as TGCAGTGCTAGTCGATCAGGGAAGCAAGAGACCCAGTACTTC. Its protein is CSASRSGKQETQYF.

This clonotype was seen ten or more times. V gene TRBV7-9 combines with J gene TRBJ2-7; the match to TRBD1 covers 9 bases. The CDR3 runs 17 residues. The junction had 11 bases not matched to a gene; V was cut back by 2 bases and J by 3 bases. Germline values: CDR1 SEHNR, CDR2 FQNEAQ (reference sequence). In nucleotides, the CDR3 is TGTGCCAGCAGCTTACCCAGACAGGGGGAGTTACACTACGAGCAGTACTTC. Amino acids: CASSLPRQGELHYEQYF.

About this clonotype: A read error may produce the germline difference seen at one junction end. The chain uses TRBV5-1 and TRBJ2-3, with 8 bases that match TRBD2. The CDR3 has 17 residues. The germline V gene has CDR1 SGHRS and CDR2 YFSETQ. The CDR3 here is CASSVGSGGTSTDAQYF. CDR3 nucleotides: TGCGCCAGCAGCGTAGGAAGCGGGGGAACTAGCACAGATGCGCAGTATTTT.

This clonotype occurred a few times. J is TRBJ2-2 and V is TRBV19; 10 bases fit TRBD1. Per the germline V gene, CDR1 is LNHDA and CDR2 is SQIVND (reference sequence). The J segment lost 2 bases and the V segment lost 9 bases, leaving 15 bases of the junction unmatched. The CDR3 sequence is 18 residues long. The CDR3 sequence is CASRDRGLPLVNTGELFF. DNA of the CDR3: TGTGCCAGCCGTGACAGGGGGCTTCCCCTGGTAAACACCGGGGAGCTGTTTTTT. Looking up the rest from reference TRBV19 and TRBJ2-2 gives the full variable domain: DGGITQSPKYLFRKEGQNVTLSCEQNLNHDAMYWYRQDPGQGLRLIYYSQIVNDFQKGDIAEGYSVSREKKESFPLTVTSAQKNPTAFYLCASRDRGLPLVNTGELFFGEGSRLTVL.